Listed below are T cell receptor beta chains from one sample, sequenced in a study of blood T cell repertoires in COVID-19. TCRdb's table, derived via immunoSEQ multiplex PCR, lists solely in-frame clones and lacks some. The sample lists about 72,000 clones, just over 85% occurring once. The sequenced material came from peripheral blood. The source of these receptors is an older man with active or convalescent COVID-19. CDR3s include the opening cysteine and the closing phenylalanine or tryptophan. D genes are given only for firm matches. Some rows mark clone size as missing; the rest say once, few, many or name a class of expanded clone.

j_call v_call clone_size d_call cdr3_nt cdr3_aa
TRBJ2-2 TRBV4-3 . . TGCGCCAGCAGCCCTAAAAGCGGGGAGCTGTTTTTT CASSPKSGELFF
TRBJ1-5 TRBV5-4 . TRBD1 TGTGCCAGCAGCTTTCAGGGGGCAGGGCAGCCCCAGCATTTT CASSFQGAGQPQHF
TRBJ1-5 TRBV7-9 . . TGTGCCAGCAGCTTAGCGCGTCAGCCCCAGCATTTT CASSLARQPQHF
TRBJ1-6 TRBV5-1 few TRBD1 TGCGCCAGCAGCCCAGGGGGAGGTAATTCACCCCTCCACTTT CASSPGGGNSPLHF
TRBJ2-3 TRBV20-1 . . TGCAGTGCTAGTGGCCTGACGGGGGGCACAGATACGCAGTATTTT CSASGLTGGTDTQYF
TRBJ1-2 TRBV9 . TRBD1 TGTGCCAGCTCCCCGTCCCTACAGGGGGGCTACACCTTC CASSPSLQGGYTF
TRBJ2-1 TRBV2 . . TGTGCCAGCAGTGAATTAGGGGACAAAAGCAATGAGCAGTTCTTC CASSELGDKSNEQFF
TRBJ2-7 TRBV2 . TRBD2 TGTGCCGACCAAAGCGGGGGAGGGTCCGAGCAGTACTTC CADQSGGGSEQYF
TRBJ2-1 TRBV20-1 . TRBD2 TGCAGTGCTAGTCCTAGCGGGTATTCCTACAATGAGCAGTTCTTC CSASPSGYSYNEQFF
TRBJ1-3 TRBV3-1/TRBV3-2 once . TGTGCCAGCAGGGAAAGGGGAATCTCTGGAAACACCATATATTTT CASRERGISGNTIYF
TRBJ1-6 TRBV30 . . TGTGCCTGGAGTCGGGGGATAAATAATTCACCCCTCCACTTT CAWSRGINNSPLHF
TRBJ1-1 TRBV3-1/TRBV3-2 . . TGTGCCAGCAGCCAGCAACCCCAAAGCGACACTGAAGCTTTCTTT CASSQQPQSDTEAFF
TRBJ2-1 TRBV4-3 . . TGCGCCAGCAGCCACTTCAACCTCGCTAGCGCGTCCTACAATGAGCAGTTCTTC CASSHFNLASASYNEQFF
TRBJ2-5 TRBV5-5 . . TGTGCCAGCAGCTTGGATCAGGGGCCCCCTTATGGGACCCAGTACTTC CASSLDQGPPYGTQYF
TRBJ2-7 TRBV4-1 . TRBD2 TGCGCCAGCAGCCCCGCGGGACTAGCGGGTTCCTACGAGCAGTACTTC CASSPAGLAGSYEQYF
TRBJ2-1 TRBV2 . . TGTGCCAGCAGTTTCTCCTCCGTCCCCCCGCTAGTGGACAATGAGCAGTTCTTC CASSFSSVPPLVDNEQFF